This T cell receptor (beta chain) was profiled in a study of response to subunit inactivated influenza vaccine. Study observations and caveats: T cells newly recruited by each seasonal influenza vaccination are few, the authors suggested.

The CDR3 has 16 residues. With V trimmed by 3 bases and J by 2 bases, 8 bases remained unmatched. Germline lookup yields CDR1 DFQATT and CDR2 SNEGSKA (reference sequence). TCRdb itself ran the RT-PCR reads through MiXCR, one entry per CDR3 protein. The sample consists of 610,000 or so distinct CDR3 sequences, 14% of them appearing once. This clonotype was observed at least ten times. Its antigen is undetermined. The sequence was collected from a man aged 50 to 59 who received an inactivated influenza vaccine. The genes are TRBV20-1 and TRBJ2-3, with TRBD2 identical over 10 bases. The sequenced sample was PBMCs from blood, obtained 12 days after vaccination. The DNA of the CDR3 is TGCAGTGCTAGGAGAAGGAGCGGGGGGGCCACAGATACGCAGTATTTT. As protein: CSARRRSGGATDTQYF.